These 17 T cell receptor beta chains came from one sample sequenced in a study of blood T cell repertoires in COVID-19 (dated by TCRdb to about 2020). The library was made by the immunoSEQ multiplex PCR assay. Drawn from immuneACCESS, this table holds only the in-frame rearrangements with V and J called that TCRdb kept. Clones are partly lost; checked studies trace under half to an unresolved V gene and leave the rest unexplained. In all, the sample holds under 200,000 clones, and about 87% of those were seen once. The ten largest clonotypes hold around 0.5% of the sample. Sequenced input: peripheral blood. These receptors originate from a man aged 55-75 years with COVID-19, enrolled during active disease.

V is TRBV6-6 and J is TRBJ1-1; 7 nucleotides agree with TRBD1. The trim removed 2 bases at V and 3 bases at J, leaving 6 bases unmatched. CDR1 and CDR2 (germline): MNHNY, SVGAGI (reference sequence). This CDR3 has 15 amino acids. CDR3 amino acids: CASSYPGTVDTEAFF. The CDR3 nucleotides read TGTGCCAGCAGTTACCCGGGGACAGTAGACACTGAAGCTTTCTTT.

In this sample, this clone turned up once. This chain connects TRBV13 to TRBJ1-3; TRBD1 is a possible D gene (6 bases). Germline V lookup: CDR1 PRHDT, CDR2 FYEKMQ (reference sequence). This CDR3 has 16 residues. V was trimmed by 5 bases and J by 6 bases, leaving 20 bases between them. The CDR3, as DNA: TGTGCCAGCAGCCAACGGACAGCGTCCAAGGAAAACACCATATATTTT. Protein: CASSQRTASKENTIYF.

This sequence joins TRBV5-1 and TRBJ2-5; D may be TRBD2 (5 bases). The V end was cut by 0 bases, the J end by 5 bases, with 14 bases between. Germline CDR1 SGHRS, CDR2 YFSETQ. CDR3 length equals 15 residues. The CDR3 DNA reads TGCGCCAGCAGCTTGGGTTCGGGATCAGTGGAGACCCAGTACTTC. Its protein product is CASSLGSGSVETQYF. The full variable domain, rest sourced from reference TRBV5-1 and TRBJ2-5, is KAGVTQTPRYLIKTRGQQVTLSCSPISGHRSVSWYQQTPGQGLQFLFEYFSETQRNKGNFPGRFSGRQFSNSRSEMNVSTLELGDSALYLCASSLGSGSVETQYFGPGTRLLVL.

The chain combines TRBV19 with TRBJ1-2, with D possibly matching TRBD1 (5 bases). Between the trimmed V and J ends, which lost 3 bases and 3 bases, there was a span of 8 bases. The germline V gene has CDR1 LNHDA and CDR2 SQIVND (reference sequence). The CDR3 spans 13 residues. The CDR3 DNA follows: TGTGCCAGTAGTATCCAGGGTTACTATGGCTACACCTTC. It is translated as CASSIQGYYGYTF.

V and J are TRBV29-1 and TRBJ2-3, with 7 bases matching TRBD1. Germline V CDR1 and CDR2: SQVTM, ANQGSEA. CDR3 length: 13 residues. Trimming cost V 2 bases and J 7 bases; bases outside gene matches: 6. The CDR3 sequence is CSVERSGGNTQYF. The CDR3 DNA is TGCAGCGTTGAACGGTCAGGGGGTAATACGCAGTATTTT.

The V call is TRBV24-1, the J call TRBJ2-1; possibly TRBD2 for D (6 bases). The ends were cut back, 3 bases at V and 5 bases at J, with 16 bases in the middle. The length of the CDR3 is 16 residues. The germline V gene has CDR1 KGHDR and CDR2 SFDVKD. The CDR3 DNA sequence: TGTGCCACCAGTGATGGCGGGACGGGAAGGGACAATGAGCAGTTCTTC. This codes for CATSDGGTGRDNEQFF.

The J gene is TRBJ1-3, the V gene TRBV11-2; D gene ambiguous. The V end was cut by 1 base, the J end by 3 bases, with 7 bases between. This CDR3 has 14 amino acids. The germline gives CDR1 SGHAT, CDR2 FQNNGV. The CDR3 protein is CASSLGAVGNTIYF. The CDR3, as DNA: TGTGCCAGCAGCTTAGGGGCAGTTGGAAACACCATATATTTT.

CDR3: CASSPLGVGEQYF. The CDR3 DNA is TGTGCCAGCAGCCCCCTGGGAGTAGGCGAGCAGTACTTC. The J gene is TRBJ2-7, the V gene TRBV14, with D possibly TRBD2 on 5 matching bases. Germline V gene data show CDR1 as SGHDN and CDR2 as FVKESK. Trimming left V 4 bases short and J 6 bases short, with 13 bases between. The CDR3 length is 13 residues.

The chain's CDR3 is CASSTGSGGSGYTF. CDR3 DNA sequence: TGTGCCAGCAGCACAGGTTCAGGCGGGAGTGGCTACACCTTC. V usage is TRBV9 and J usage is TRBJ1-2; D possibly corresponds to TRBD1 (5 bases). Per germline, CDR1 SGDLS and CDR2 YYNGEE. V shed 4 bases and J shed 7 bases, with 17 bases lying between them. The CDR3 runs 14 residues.

The rearrangement uses TRBV29-1 and TRBJ2-3, with TRBD1 as a possible D gene (5 bases). The CDR3 loop spans 11 amino acids. Germline-derived CDR1 and CDR2 are SQVTM and ANQGSEA. Trimming removed 8 bases at V and 5 bases at J, with 11 bases between. The DNA of the CDR3 is TGCAGCCAAGGGGTGGTAGATACGCAGTATTTT. Translating gives CSQGVVDTQYF.

This chain connects TRBV10-3 to TRBJ1-5; D unresolved. Germline V gene lookup returns CDR1 ENHRY and CDR2 SYGVKD. Trimming took off 7 bases at V and 7 bases at J, with 14 bases between the two ends. The CDR3 has 13 residues. CDR3 nucleotide sequence: TGTGCCATCACCACCAACGAGGGCCAGCCCCAGCATTTT. Its translation: CAITTNEGQPQHF.

The V gene is TRBV27, the J gene TRBJ1-6; no definite D call. Germline V gene data show CDR1 as MNHEY and CDR2 as SMNVEV (reference sequence). Trimming pared 6 bases from V and 10 bases from J, leaving 10 bases between. There are 12 residues in the CDR3. The CDR3 coding sequence is TGTGCCAGCAGCTACGTTGTATCACCCCTCCACTTT. The encoded protein is CASSYVVSPLHF.

The V gene is TRBV4-1, the J gene TRBJ1-2; 7 bases align to TRBD1. The CDR3 runs 14 residues. The V gene's germline CDR1 is MGHRA and CDR2 YSYEKL. V lost 3 bases and J lost 8; bases outside the gene matches: 9. In nucleotides, the CDR3 is TGCGCCAGCAGCCAGCAAGACAGGGTCGCGGGCTACACCTTC. Translation gives CASSQQDRVAGYTF.

This rearrangement joins TRBV4-2 to TRBJ1-1; TRBD1 might be the D (6 bases). V dropped 6 bases and J dropped 1 base, with 12 bases sitting between them. This CDR3 spans 14 amino acids. Germline V gene lookup returns CDR1 LGHNA and CDR2 YNFKEQ. This CDR3 reads CASSYRVGNTEAFF. In DNA, the CDR3 is TGTGCCAGCAGTTACAGGGTAGGGAACACTGAAGCTTTCTTT.

The chain links TRBV7-2 to TRBJ2-3; 11 nucleotides agree with TRBD2. Trimming cost V 5 bases and J 3 bases; bases outside gene matches: 4. Germline loops: CDR1 SGHTA, CDR2 FQGNSA. CDR3 length: 15 amino acids. DNA of the CDR3: TGTGCCAGCAGCCCTAGCGGGGGGTGGACAGATACGCAGTATTTT. The encoded protein is CASSPSGGWTDTQYF.

The chain joins TRBV4-2 to TRBJ2-1, with 14 bases aligning to TRBD2. This CDR3 is 15 amino acids long. With 4 bases clipped from V and 10 bases from J, the junction kept 6 bases outside the gene matches. CDR1 LGHNA and CDR2 YNFKEQ come from the germline V gene. The CDR3 coding sequence is TGTGCCAGCAGCCTGACTAGCGGGGGGGCCAGGGAGCAGTTCTTC. This gives the protein CASSLTSGGAREQFF.

The CDR3: CASSPSSIYEQYF. CDR3 DNA sequence: TGCGCCAGCAGTCCTTCTAGTATCTACGAGCAGTACTTC. The chain is built from TRBV10-2 and TRBJ2-7, with D unclear. Germline V gives CDR1 WSHSY, CDR2 SAAADI. V was pared by 5 bases and J by 3 bases, with 11 bases between. The CDR3 extends over 13 amino acids.